This T cell receptor (beta chain) came from a study of CD8+CD57+ T cells in acquired aplastic anemia. Study-wide context: The average for DNA from sorted CD4+ and CD8+ cells was roughly 3 ug.

Template material for TCR beta VDJ and CDR3 profiling consisted of genomic DNA. Each CDR3 protein is one row after TCRdb ran MiXCR on the reads. The table lists approximately 180,000 distinct CDR3 sequences, about three fifths of them singletons, with approximately 40% in the top ten. Patients chosen for sequencing had shown CD8+CD57+ cell expansion by flow cytometry. Severe acquired aplastic anemia was present in all patients. V shed 1 base and J shed 0 bases, with 11 bases lying between them. This CDR3 region has 16 residues. The germline V gene has CDR1 SEHNR and CDR2 FQNEAQ (reference sequence). The sample comprised sorted CD4+, CD8+, or CD8+CD57+ T cells (not recorded which) from PBMCs. The clonotype was recovered from a human donor with aplastic anemia. V is TRBV7-9 and J is TRBJ2-3; no clear D. This CDR3 reads CASSLDQAGSTDTQYF. The CDR3 region has the DNA TGTGCCAGCAGCTTAGATCAGGCAGGAAGCACAGATACGCAGTATTTT.